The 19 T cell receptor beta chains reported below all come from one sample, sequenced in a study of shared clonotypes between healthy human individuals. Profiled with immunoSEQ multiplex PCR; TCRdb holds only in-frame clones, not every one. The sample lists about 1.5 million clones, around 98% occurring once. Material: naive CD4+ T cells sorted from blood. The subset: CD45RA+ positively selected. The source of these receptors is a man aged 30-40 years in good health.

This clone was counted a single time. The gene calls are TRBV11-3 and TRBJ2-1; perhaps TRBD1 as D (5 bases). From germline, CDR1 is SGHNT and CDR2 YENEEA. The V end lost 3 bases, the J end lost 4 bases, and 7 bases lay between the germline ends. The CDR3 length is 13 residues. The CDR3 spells CASSFQGYNEQFF. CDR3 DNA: TGTGCCAGCAGCTTCCAGGGTTACAATGAGCAGTTCTTC.

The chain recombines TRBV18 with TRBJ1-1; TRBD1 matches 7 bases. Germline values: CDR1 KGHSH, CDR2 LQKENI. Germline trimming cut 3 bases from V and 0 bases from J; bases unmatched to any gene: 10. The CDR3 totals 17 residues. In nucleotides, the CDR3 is TGTGCCAGCTCACCCTACCCGGGACAGATCATGAACACTGAAGCTTTCTTT. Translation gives CASSPYPGQIMNTEAFF.

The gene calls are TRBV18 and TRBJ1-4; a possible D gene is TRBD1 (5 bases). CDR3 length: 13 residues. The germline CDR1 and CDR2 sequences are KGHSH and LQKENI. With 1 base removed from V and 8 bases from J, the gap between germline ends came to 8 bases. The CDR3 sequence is CASSPQWGEKLFF. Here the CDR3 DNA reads TGTGCCAGCTCACCACAGTGGGGGGAAAAACTGTTTTTT.

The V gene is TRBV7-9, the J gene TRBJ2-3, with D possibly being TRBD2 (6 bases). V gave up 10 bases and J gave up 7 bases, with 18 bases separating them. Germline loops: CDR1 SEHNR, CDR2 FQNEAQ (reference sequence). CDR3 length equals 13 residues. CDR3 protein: CAISGAGAYTQYF. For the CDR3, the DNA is TGTGCCATCTCGGGAGCCGGAGCCTATACGCAGTATTTT.

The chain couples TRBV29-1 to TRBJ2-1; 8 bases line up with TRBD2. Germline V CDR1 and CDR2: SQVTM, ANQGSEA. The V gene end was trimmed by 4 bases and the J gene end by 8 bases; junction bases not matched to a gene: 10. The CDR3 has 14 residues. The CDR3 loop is CSVASGSGGYEQFF. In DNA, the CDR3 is TGCAGCGTTGCCAGCGGGAGTGGGGGGTATGAGCAGTTCTTC.

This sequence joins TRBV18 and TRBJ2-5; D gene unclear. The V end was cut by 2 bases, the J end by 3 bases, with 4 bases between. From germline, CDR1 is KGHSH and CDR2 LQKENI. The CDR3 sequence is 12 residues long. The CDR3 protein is CASSPFEETQYF. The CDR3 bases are TGTGCCAGCTCACCATTCGAAGAGACCCAGTACTTC. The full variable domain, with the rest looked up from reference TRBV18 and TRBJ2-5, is NAGVMQNPRHLVRRRGQEARLRCSPMKGHSHVYWYRQLPEEGLKFMVYLQKENIIDESGMPKERFSAEFPKEGPSILRIQQVVRGDSAAYFCASSPFEETQYFGPGTRLLVL.

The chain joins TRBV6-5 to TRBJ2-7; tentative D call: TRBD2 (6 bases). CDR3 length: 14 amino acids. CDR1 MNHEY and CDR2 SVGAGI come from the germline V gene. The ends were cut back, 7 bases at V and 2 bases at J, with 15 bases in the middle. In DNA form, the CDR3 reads TGTGCCAGCACAACGCGTAGCGGAACCTACGAGCAGTACTTC. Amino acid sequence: CASTTRSGTYEQYF.

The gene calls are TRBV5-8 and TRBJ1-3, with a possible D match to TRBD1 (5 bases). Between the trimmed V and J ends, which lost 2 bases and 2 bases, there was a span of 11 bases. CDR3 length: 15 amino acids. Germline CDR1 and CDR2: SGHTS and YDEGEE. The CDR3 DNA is TGTGCCAGCAGCTTACCGGGGCGTCCTGGAAACACCATATATTTT. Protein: CASSLPGRPGNTIYF. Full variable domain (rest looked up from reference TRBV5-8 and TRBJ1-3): EAGVTQSPTHLIKTRGQQATLRCSPISGHTSVYWYQQALGLGLQFLLWYDEGEERNRGNFPPRFSGRQFPNYSSELNVNALELEDSALYLCASSLPGRPGNTIYFGEGSWLTVV.

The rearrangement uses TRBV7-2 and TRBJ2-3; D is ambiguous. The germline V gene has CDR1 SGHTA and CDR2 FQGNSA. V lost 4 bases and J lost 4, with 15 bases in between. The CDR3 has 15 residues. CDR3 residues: CASSSALQMADTQYF. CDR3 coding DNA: TGTGCCAGCAGCTCCGCGCTACAAATGGCAGATACGCAGTATTTT.

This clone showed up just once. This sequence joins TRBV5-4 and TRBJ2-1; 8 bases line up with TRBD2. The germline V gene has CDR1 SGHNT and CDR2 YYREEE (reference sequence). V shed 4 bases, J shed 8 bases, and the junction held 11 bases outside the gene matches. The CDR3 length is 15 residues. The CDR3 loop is CASSQGGLAGYEQFF. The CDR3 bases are TGTGCCAGCAGCCAAGGTGGGCTAGCGGGCTATGAGCAGTTCTTC.

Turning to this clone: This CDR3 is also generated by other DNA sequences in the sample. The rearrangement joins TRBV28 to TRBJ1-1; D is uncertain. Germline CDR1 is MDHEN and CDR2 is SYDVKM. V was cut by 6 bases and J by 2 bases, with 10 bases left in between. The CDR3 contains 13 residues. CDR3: CASRKGVNTEAFF. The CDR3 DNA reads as TGTGCCAGCAGAAAGGGCGTAAACACTGAAGCTTTCTTT. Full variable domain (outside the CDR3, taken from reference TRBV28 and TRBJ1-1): DVKVTQSSRYLVKRTGEKVFLECVQDMDHENMFWYRQDPGLGLRLIYFSYDVKMKEKGDIPEGYSVSREKKERFSLILESASTNQTSMYLCASRKGVNTEAFFGQGTRLTVV.

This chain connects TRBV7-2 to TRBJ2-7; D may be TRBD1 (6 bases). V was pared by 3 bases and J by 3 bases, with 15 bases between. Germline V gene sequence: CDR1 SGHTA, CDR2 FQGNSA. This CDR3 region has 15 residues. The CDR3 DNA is TGTGCCAGCAGCTTTTTCCCGGGGACAAACTACGAGCAGTACTTC. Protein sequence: CASSFFPGTNYEQYF.

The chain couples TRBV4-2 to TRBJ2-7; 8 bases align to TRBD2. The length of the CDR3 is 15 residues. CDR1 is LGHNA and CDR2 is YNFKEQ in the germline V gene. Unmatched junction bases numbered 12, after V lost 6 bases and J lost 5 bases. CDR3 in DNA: TGTGCCAGCAGACTTCAAGCGGGGGAAACAGACGAGCAGTACTTC. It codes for CASRLQAGETDEQYF.

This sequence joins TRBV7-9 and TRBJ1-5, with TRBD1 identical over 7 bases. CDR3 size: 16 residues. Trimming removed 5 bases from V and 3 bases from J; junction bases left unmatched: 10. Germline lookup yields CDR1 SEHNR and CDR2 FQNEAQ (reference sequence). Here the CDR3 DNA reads TGTGCCAGCAGCGCGCCCCCGGGACAGAACAATCAGCCCCAGCATTTT. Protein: CASSAPPGQNNQPQHF. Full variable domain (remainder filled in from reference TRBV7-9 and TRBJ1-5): DTGVSQNPRHKITKRGQNVTFRCDPISEHNRLYWYRQTLGQGPEFLTYFQNEAQLEKSRLLSDRFSAERPKGSFSTLEIQRTEQGDSAMYLCASSAPPGQNNQPQHFGDGTRLSIL.

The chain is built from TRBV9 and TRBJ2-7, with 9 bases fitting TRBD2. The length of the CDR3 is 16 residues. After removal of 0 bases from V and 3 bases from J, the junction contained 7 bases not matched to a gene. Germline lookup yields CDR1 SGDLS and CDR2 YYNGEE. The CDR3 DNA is TGTGCCAGCAGCGTAGGTGGGATAGCGGGAGTCTACGAGCAGTACTTC. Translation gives CASSVGGIAGVYEQYF. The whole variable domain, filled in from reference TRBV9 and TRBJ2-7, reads DSGVTQTPKHLITATGQRVTLRCSPRSGDLSVYWYQQSLDQGLQFLIQYYNGEERAKGNILERFSAQQFPDLHSELNLSSLELGDSALYFCASSVGGIAGVYEQYFGPGTRLTVT.

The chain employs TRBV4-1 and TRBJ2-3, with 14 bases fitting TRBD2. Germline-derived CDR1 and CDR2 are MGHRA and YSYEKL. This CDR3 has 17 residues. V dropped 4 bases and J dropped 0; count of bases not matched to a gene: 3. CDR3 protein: CASSPGLAGGSTDTQYF. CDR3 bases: TGCGCCAGCAGCCCTGGACTAGCGGGGGGTAGCACAGATACGCAGTATTTT.

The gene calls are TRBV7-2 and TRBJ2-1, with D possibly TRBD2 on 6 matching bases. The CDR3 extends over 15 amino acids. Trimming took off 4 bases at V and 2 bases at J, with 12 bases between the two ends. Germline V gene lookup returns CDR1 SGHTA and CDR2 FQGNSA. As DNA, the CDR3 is TGTGCCAGCAGCTCCCCCGGGAGTGCCTACAATGAGCAGTTCTTC. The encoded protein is CASSSPGSAYNEQFF.

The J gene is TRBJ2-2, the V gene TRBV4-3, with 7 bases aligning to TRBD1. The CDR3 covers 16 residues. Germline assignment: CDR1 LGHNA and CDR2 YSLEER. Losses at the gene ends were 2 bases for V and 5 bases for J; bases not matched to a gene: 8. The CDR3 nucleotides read TGCGCCAGCAGCCAAAGTCCAGGGGGAATAACCGGGGAGCTGTTTTTT. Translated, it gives CASSQSPGGITGELFF.

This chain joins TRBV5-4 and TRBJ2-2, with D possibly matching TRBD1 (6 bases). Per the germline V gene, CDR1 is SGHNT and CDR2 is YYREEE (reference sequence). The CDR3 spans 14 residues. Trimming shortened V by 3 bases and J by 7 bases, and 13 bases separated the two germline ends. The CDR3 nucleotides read TGTGCCAGCAGCTCAGGGGCTTATGGCGGGGAGCTGTTTTTT. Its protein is CASSSGAYGGELFF. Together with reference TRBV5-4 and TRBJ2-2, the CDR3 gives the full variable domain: ETGVTQSPTHLIKTRGQQVTLRCSSQSGHNTVSWYQQALGQGPQFIFQYYREEENGRGNFPPRFSGLQFPNYSSELNVNALELDDSALYLCASSSGAYGGELFFGEGSRLTVL.